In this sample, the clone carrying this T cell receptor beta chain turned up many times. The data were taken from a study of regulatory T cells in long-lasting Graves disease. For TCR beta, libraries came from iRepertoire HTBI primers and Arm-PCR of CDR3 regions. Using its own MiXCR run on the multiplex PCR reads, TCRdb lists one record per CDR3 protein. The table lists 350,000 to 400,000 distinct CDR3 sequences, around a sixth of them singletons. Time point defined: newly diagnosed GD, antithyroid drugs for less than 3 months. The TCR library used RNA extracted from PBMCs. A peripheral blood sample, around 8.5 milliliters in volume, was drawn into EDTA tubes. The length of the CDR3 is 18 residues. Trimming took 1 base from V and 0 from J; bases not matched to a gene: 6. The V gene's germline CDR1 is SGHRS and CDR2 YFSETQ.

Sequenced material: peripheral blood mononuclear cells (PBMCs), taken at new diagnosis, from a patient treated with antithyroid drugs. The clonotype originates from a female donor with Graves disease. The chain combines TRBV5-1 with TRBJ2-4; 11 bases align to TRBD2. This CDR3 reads CASSLLASGGLAKNIQYF. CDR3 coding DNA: TGCGCCAGCAGCTTGTTGGCTAGCGGGGGGTTAGCCAAAAACATTCAGTACTTC.